This entry lists 13 T cell receptor beta chains sequenced from one sample in a study of T cell changes during pregnancy in multiple sclerosis. Profiling relied on immunoSEQ multiplex PCR, and the TCRdb table lists in-frame clones only, not all of them. The sample has over 40,000 clones; about 93% are singletons. The input for sequencing was CD4+ T cells from peripheral blood mononuclear cells, taken in the second trimester of pregnancy. The receptors stem from a female donor with multiple sclerosis, enrolled in a pregnancy study.

Here the CDR3 reads CASSEYLPGQAIHYEQYF. In nucleotides, the CDR3 is TGTGCCAGCAGTGAATACTTACCGGGACAGGCTATCCACTACGAGCAGTACTTC. The V call is TRBV25-1, the J call TRBJ2-7; TRBD1 aligns across 8 bases. This CDR3 spans 18 amino acids. V was clipped by 0 bases and J by 3 bases; unmatched bases: 13. In germline, CDR1 is MGHDK, CDR2 SYGVNS.

The chain uses TRBV6-4 and TRBJ2-6, with D maybe TRBD1 (6 bases). The germline gives CDR1 MRHNA, CDR2 SNTAGT. CDR3 length: 16 amino acids. The V gene lost 0 bases and the J gene lost 0 bases, with 6 bases spanning the gap. CDR3 bases: TGTGCCAGCAGTGACTCGGACAGCTCTGGGGCCAACGTCCTGACTTTC. This sequence encodes CASSDSDSSGANVLTF.

The count of this clone is one. This sequence joins TRBV11-2 and TRBJ1-1, with D unresolved. Trimming shortened V by 1 base and J by 0 bases, and 9 bases separated the two germline ends. This CDR3 spans 15 amino acids. Germline lookup yields CDR1 SGHAT and CDR2 FQNNGV. CDR3 coding DNA: TGTGCCAGCAGCTTAGTAGCAGCTATGAACACTGAAGCTTTCTTT. This gives the protein CASSLVAAMNTEAFF.

The rearrangement links TRBV2 to TRBJ1-1, with TRBD1 identical over 7 bases. V lost 5 bases, J lost 4 bases, and 13 bases stayed unmatched. There are 16 residues in the CDR3. Per germline, CDR1 SNHLY and CDR2 FYNNEI. In DNA form, the CDR3 reads TGTGCCAGCAGTTTACCGGGACAGATAAGGGGCACTGAAGCTTTCTTT. Its protein is CASSLPGQIRGTEAFF. The full variable domain, rest sourced from reference TRBV2 and TRBJ1-1, is EPEVTQTPSHQVTQMGQEVILRCVPISNHLYFYWYRQILGQKVEFLVSFYNNEISEKSEIFDDQFSVERPDGSNFTLKIRSTKLEDSAMYFCASSLPGQIRGTEAFFGQGTRLTVV.

The rearrangement links TRBV7-8 to TRBJ1-2; 7 bases align to TRBD1. Germline CDR1 reads SGHVS; CDR2 reads FQNEAQ. This CDR3 comprises 15 residues. V shed 5 bases, J shed 2 bases, and the junction held 8 bases outside the gene matches. CDR3 in amino acids: CASSHYRGRNYGYTF. CDR3 bases: TGTGCCAGCAGCCATTACAGGGGTCGGAACTATGGCTACACCTTC.

A remark on this clone: A read error may account for a junction end that differs from germline. This sequence joins TRBV28 and TRBJ1-4; TRBD1 might be the D (5 bases). The CDR3 has 13 amino acids. Germline V gene data show CDR1 as MDHEN and CDR2 as SYDVKM. The CDR3 DNA sequence: TGTGCCAGCAGTTCCCCCGGCGAGGACAATGAGCGTTTT. Translated, it gives CASSSPGEDNERF.

This chain joins TRBV25-1 and TRBJ2-7, with 8 bases aligning to TRBD2. Germline CDR1 MGHDK, CDR2 SYGVNS. V lost 6 bases to trimming and J lost 6 bases; unmatched junction nucleotides: 4. The CDR3 extends over 12 amino acids. The CDR3 protein is CASRGLAGEQYF. CDR3 DNA: TGTGCCAGCAGAGGACTAGCTGGCGAGCAGTACTTC.

This chain uses TRBV14 with TRBJ2-7; D is ambiguous. The CDR3 runs 13 residues. Germline V gene data show CDR1 as SGHDN and CDR2 as FVKESK. Trimming left V 0 bases short and J 3 bases short, with 6 bases between. CDR3 nucleotides: TGTGCCAGCAGCCAAGATCTCGGCTACGAGCAGTACTTC. Translation: CASSQDLGYEQYF.

This rearrangement joins TRBV15 to TRBJ1-5, with D perhaps TRBD1 (6 bases). The CDR3 covers 14 residues. Germline V gene sequence: CDR1 LNHNV, CDR2 YYDKDF (reference sequence). Trimming stripped 3 bases from V and 6 bases from J, with 12 bases between. The CDR3 DNA follows: TGTGCCACCAGCAGGCGAACAGGGTTTCAGCCCCAGCATTTT. This codes for CATSRRTGFQPQHF.

This chain uses TRBV28 with TRBJ1-1, with a possible D match to TRBD1 (5 bases). The germline CDR1 and CDR2 sequences are MDHEN and SYDVKM. The CDR3 covers 15 residues. V dropped 6 bases and J dropped 4 bases, with 18 bases sitting between them. The CDR3 protein is CASSPWRGSRTEAFF. The CDR3, as DNA: TGTGCCAGCAGCCCCTGGCGGGGCTCGCGCACTGAAGCTTTCTTT.

DNA for the CDR3: TGTGCCAGCAGCTTGTCACAGGGCTCTGGAAACACCATATATTTT. Translating gives CASSLSQGSGNTIYF. The chain is built from TRBV5-5 and TRBJ1-3, with D perhaps TRBD1 (6 bases). The CDR3 is 15 amino acids. Per the germline V gene, CDR1 is SGHKS and CDR2 is YYEKEE (reference sequence). The V gene lost 1 base and the J gene lost 0 bases, with 8 bases spanning the gap.

The chain uses TRBV6-1 and TRBJ1-2; TRBD1 might be the D (6 bases). Germline CDR1 reads MNHNS; CDR2 reads SASEGT. The V end lost 6 bases, the J end lost 4 bases, and 18 bases lay between the germline ends. The CDR3 runs to 15 residues. The CDR3 is CASRTGQNGIYGYTF. DNA for the CDR3: TGTGCCAGCAGGACCGGACAGAATGGCATCTATGGCTACACCTTC.

The rearrangement links TRBV2 to TRBJ2-5; 14 bases align to TRBD2. Germline V gives CDR1 SNHLY, CDR2 FYNNEI. J gave up 1 base and V 6 bases, and 7 bases lay outside the gene matches. This CDR3 has 17 amino acids. The CDR3 spells CASRQTSGGVFQETQYF. CDR3 nucleotide sequence: TGTGCCAGCAGGCAGACTAGCGGGGGGGTATTCCAAGAGACCCAGTACTTC. Together with reference TRBV2 and TRBJ2-5, the CDR3 gives the full variable domain: EPEVTQTPSHQVTQMGQEVILRCVPISNHLYFYWYRQILGQKVEFLVSFYNNEISEKSEIFDDQFSVERPDGSNFTLKIRSTKLEDSAMYFCASRQTSGGVFQETQYFGPGTRLLVL.